The 4 T cell receptor beta chains below were found in one sample sequenced in a study of tumor-infiltrating lymphocytes in primary liver carcinoma. A primer in the constant region served to generate TCR beta cDNA from roughly 450 ng of total RNA. Amplification in three nested multiplex PCR rounds with slightly modified ARM-PCR gave rise to TCR beta libraries. TRBV1-TRBV30 forward primers paired with a C-beta reverse primer were used in the first two PCR rounds, which ran about 11 cycles each. TCRdb redid the calling of the multiplex PCR reads with MiXCR, one entry per CDR3 protein. The sample shows about 21,000 distinct CDR3 sequences, 60% to 80% of them seen only once. Co-extraction of RNA and DNA was performed on about 19-30 mg of unsorted bulk tissue. Specimen: liver tumor tissue from sampling region 1. Subset noted: tumor region T1, superior pole. All receptors come from a woman aged 30 to 39 with primary liver carcinoma and hepatitis B virus infection.

Points on this clonotype: A junction end diverges from the germline sequence, so it may reflect a read error. This chain links TRBV14 with TRBJ2-5; D may be TRBD1 (6 bases). There are 15 residues in the CDR3. CDR1 and CDR2 (germline): SGHDN, FVKESK. CDR3 sequence reads: CVSSQDRSSQETQYF. DNA of the CDR3: TGTGTCAGCAGCCAAGACAGGTCCTCCCAAGAGACCCAGTACTTC.

Details on this clonotype: As the CDR3 is not closed by the conserved phenylalanine or tryptophan, this likely results from a read error. The chain links TRBV12-3 or TRBV12-4 to TRBJ2-2; 9 positions agree with TRBD2. The CDR3 totals 19 residues. The CDR3 sequence: CASSPLGLASFPNTGELFL. DNA of the CDR3: TGTGCAAGCAGCCCACTCGGACTAGCGAGCTTCCCGAACACCGGGGAGCTGTTTTTA.

This clonotype was counted at least ten times. The chain is built from TRBV28 and TRBJ2-2, with D hard to call. There are 12 residues in the CDR3. Between the trimmed V and J ends, which lost 6 bases and 2 bases, there was a span of 4 bases. Germline CDR1 and CDR2: MDHEN and SYDVKM. CDR3 amino acids: CASSPNTGELFF. CDR3 DNA: TGTGCCAGCAGCCCAAACACCGGGGAGCTGTTTTTT.

With regard to this clonotype: This CDR3 fails to terminate in the conserved phenylalanine or tryptophan, so it likely reflects a read error. The limits of the CDR3 on the DNA are not certain, so only TCRdb's listed CDR3 is given. This chain uses TRBV11-1 with TRBJ2-1; the table gives TRBD1 as D, unverified against the DNA. Germline V gene data show CDR1 as SGHAT and CDR2 as FQDESV (reference sequence). Counting both end residues, the CDR3 totals 15 amino acids. CDR3 sequence: CASRRRQASYNEQVS.